Detailed here is one TCR beta chain. These data belong to a study of blood T cells in healthy people across ages. Germline CDR1 reads MDHEN; CDR2 reads SYDVKM. V was shortened by 6 bases and J by 1 base, with 16 bases between the two germline ends. CDR3 length equals 16 residues. A second roughly 6 to 12 cycle PCR used barcoded and J-beta primers. TCRdb independently ran MiXCR on the 5' RACE reads; one entry per CDR3 protein. The data contain 850,000 to 1,000,000 distinct CDR3 sequences, 45% to 50% of them singletons. Sequencing was carried out using blood. V is TRBV28 and J is TRBJ2-4, with D possibly matching TRBD1 (6 bases). The receptor was derived from a man aged 25 to 40 in good health. The CDR3 sequence is CASRPPQGSAKNIQYF. CDR3 bases: TGTGCCAGCAGGCCCCCACAGGGATCGGCCAAAAACATTCAGTACTTC.